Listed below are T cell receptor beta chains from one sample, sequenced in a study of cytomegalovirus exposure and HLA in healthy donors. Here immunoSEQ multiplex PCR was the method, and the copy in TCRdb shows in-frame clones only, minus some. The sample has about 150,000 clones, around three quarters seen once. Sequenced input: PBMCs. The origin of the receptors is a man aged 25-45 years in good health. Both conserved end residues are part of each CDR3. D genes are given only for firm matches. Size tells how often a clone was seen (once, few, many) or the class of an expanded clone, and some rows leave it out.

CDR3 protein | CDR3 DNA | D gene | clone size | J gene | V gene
CASRPQGNTGELFF | TGTGCCAGCAGACCACAGGGAAACACCGGGGAGCTGTTTTTT | . | few | TRBJ2-2 | TRBV28
CASSETASYEQYF | TGTGCCAGCAGTGAGACAGCCTCCTACGAGCAGTACTTC | . | . | TRBJ2-7 | TRBV2
CASSAGGYGYTF | TGCGCCAGCAGCGCAGGGGGGTATGGCTACACCTTC | TRBD1 | . | TRBJ1-2 | TRBV5-1
CASSPQYGFTEAFF | TGTGCCAGCAGCCCGCAGTACGGGTTCACTGAAGCTTTCTTT | . | . | TRBJ1-1 | TRBV27
CASTTGQGSLDTQYF | TGTGCCAGCACCACTGGACAGGGGTCTTTAGATACGCAGTATTTT | TRBD1 | . | TRBJ2-3 | TRBV11-2
CASSPGTSGRGQYF | TGTGCCAGCAGTCCGGGGACTAGCGGGAGAGGTCAGTACTTC | TRBD2 | . | TRBJ2-7 | TRBV27
CASNGRLAGVDGTDTQYF | TGTGCCAGCAACGGGAGGCTAGCGGGAGTAGATGGTACAGATACGCAGTATTTT | TRBD2 | . | TRBJ2-3 | TRBV7-9
CASRLAGSPGQPQHF | TGTGCCAGCAGGTTGGCCGGGAGCCCGGGACAGCCCCAGCATTTT | . | . | TRBJ1-5 | TRBV27
CASSYSGTGGEQFF | TGTGCTAGCAGCTACAGCGGGACAGGGGGTGAGCAGTTCTTC | TRBD1 | . | TRBJ2-1 | TRBV7-7
CASSLGTGLDLELFF | TGCGCCAGCAGCTTAGGGACAGGCCTTGACTTAGAGCTGTTTTTT | TRBD1 | . | TRBJ2-2 | TRBV5-1
CASSLGYEGLEQYF | TGTGCCAGCAGCCTAGGGTACGAGGGCCTTGAGCAGTACTTC | . | . | TRBJ2-7 | TRBV5-4
CSARETGYYEQYF | TGCAGCGCTCGTGAGACAGGGTACTACGAGCAGTACTTC | TRBD1 | . | TRBJ2-7 | TRBV29-1
CASSQEYIGLAGYEQYF | TGCGCCAGCAGCCAAGAGTACATCGGACTAGCAGGATACGAGCAGTACTTC | TRBD2 | . | TRBJ2-7 | TRBV4-3
CASYAQGSSYNEQFF | TGTGCCAGTTACGCCCAGGGCAGCTCCTACAATGAGCAGTTCTTC | . | few | TRBJ2-1 | TRBV19
CASSERGLLNTGELFF | TGTGCCAGCAGTGAAAGGGGCCTCTTGAACACCGGGGAGCTGTTTTTT | . | few | TRBJ2-2 | TRBV6-1
CASSLRQGPEAFF | TGTGCCAGCAGCTTAAGACAGGGTCCTGAAGCTTTCTTT | TRBD1 | . | TRBJ1-1 | TRBV7-2
CASSPPLAYPGDEQFF | TGTGCCAGCAGCCCGCCCCTAGCGTACCCTGGCGATGAGCAGTTCTTC | . | few | TRBJ2-1 | TRBV7-9
CASSKRGTSGSYEQYF | TGTGCCAGTAGTAAGCGGGGGACTAGCGGCTCCTACGAGCAGTACTTC | TRBD2 | . | TRBJ2-7 | TRBV19
CASNDRGGQETQYF | TGTGCCAGCAACGACAGGGGAGGGCAAGAGACCCAGTACTTC | . | . | TRBJ2-5 | TRBV6-1
CAWSRRQEIPGNTIYF | TGTGCCTGGAGTAGGAGACAGGAGATACCTGGAAACACCATATATTTT | . | . | TRBJ1-3 | TRBV30
CSGLSGTADTEAFF | TGCAGCGGTCTATCCGGGACAGCGGACACTGAAGCTTTCTTT | TRBD1 | . | TRBJ1-1 | TRBV29-1
CASSLGGDEQFF | TGTGCCAGCAGCTTGGGCGGGGATGAGCAGTTCTTC | . | . | TRBJ2-1 | TRBV5-6
CASSFSGTYVQYF | TGTGCCAGCAGCTTTAGCGGGACGTACGTGCAGTACTTC | TRBD2 | once | TRBJ2-7 | TRBV11-3
CASSLWDRVSEQFF | TGTGCCAGCAGTTTATGGGACAGGGTTTCGGAGCAGTTCTTC | TRBD1 | . | TRBJ2-1 | TRBV28
CASSLLAGLSTDTQYF | TGTGCCAGCAGTTTATTAGCAGGGCTAAGCACAGATACGCAGTATTTT | . | . | TRBJ2-3 | TRBV27
CASSQARQGWSGNEKLFF | TGTGCCAGCAGCCAAGCACGACAGGGGTGGAGCGGTAATGAAAAACTGTTTTTT | TRBD1 | . | TRBJ1-4 | TRBV14